This T cell receptor (beta chain) was identified in a study of response to subunit inactivated influenza vaccine. This clonotype rates as medium-sized. TCRdb re-called the RT-PCR reads through MiXCR, storing one row per CDR3 protein. Here the sample spans around 600,000 distinct CDR3 sequences, about 11% being singletons. CDR3 length: 16 residues. Trimming cost V 7 bases and J 0 bases; bases outside gene matches: 11. CDR1 and CDR2 from the germline V gene are MNHEY and SMNVEV (reference sequence). The same data also contributed to another study, on T cells expressing NK-cell markers. That source adds: UMIs were included in TCR beta cDNA generated by 5'RACE template switching. Sorted CD3+CD56-NKG2C+, CD3+CD56+NKG2C+ and CD3+CD56+NKG2C- T cells supplied the TCR beta repertoires. Among CD8+ T cells from several donors, dominant NKG2C+ clonotypes accounted for roughly 1.0-7.0%. Among four donors, these clonotypes also ranked first in the CD3+CD56-NKG2C+ fraction.

The sequencing here drew on PBMCs from blood, taken on the day of vaccination. The chain is built from TRBV27 and TRBJ1-1, with 7 bases fitting TRBD1. The sequence was collected from a man aged 45-60 years who received an inactivated influenza vaccine. The CDR3, as DNA: TGTGCCAGCAATAGGAAGGGGGCCCGTATGAACACTGAAGCTTTCTTT. It specifies CASNRKGARMNTEAFF.